This T cell receptor beta chain originates from a study of cytomegalovirus exposure and HLA in healthy donors. Whole-study findings and limits: Most of the CMV-associated TCR beta chains (in a later analysis) appeared to be HLA-restricted.

The CDR3 is 15 residues long. The ends were cut back, 1 base at V and 4 bases at J, with 13 bases in the middle. Per germline, CDR1 SGHRS and CDR2 YFSETQ. In regard to this clone: Its cognate antigen is unknown.

The PCR ran on 60 Vbeta and 13 Jbeta primers. As handled by the study authors: Later, 80 million or so unique TCR beta chains were counted in an analysis, and 10 million to 12 million of them were shared. Some clones are missing from TCRdb's copy, which holds only in-frame ones; the method was immunoSEQ multiplex PCR. Clonal size and the V and J genes are those of that table, whereas D and trimming came from the DNA. The sample contains 90,000 to 120,000 clones, 74% of which appear only once. The sample comprised PBMCs. This sequence was found in a woman aged 35 to 49 in good health and CMV-seropositive. The gene calls are TRBV5-1 and TRBJ2-3; weak D call: TRBD1 (5 bases). In nucleotides, the CDR3 is TGCGCCAGCAGCTTGCAGGGCACTATTTCAGATACGCAGTATTTT. Its protein is CASSLQGTISDTQYF.